This TCR beta chain was sequenced for a study of cytomegalovirus exposure and HLA in healthy donors. Study findings and constraints: Earlier analysis yielded a pattern in which most TCR beta V segments were productive about 87% or about 30% of the time.

Points on this clone: As yet, its antigen is unknown.

Vbeta (60) and Jbeta (13) primers were used in the PCR. The data were produced by immunoSEQ multiplex PCR, yet TCRdb's version contains in-frame clones alone and is incomplete. The table shows roughly 97,000 clones, with over 60% occurring only once. The sequence was collected from a man in his fifties or sixties in good health and CMV-seropositive. Sequenced input: PBMCs.

The CDR3 coding sequence is TGTGCCAGCAGCGTAGGGCCCCGACTTATCGGCGGTGAAAAACTGTTTTTT. Amino acids: CASSVGPRLIGGEKLFF. The chain links TRBV9 to TRBJ1-4; no reliable D call. The CDR3 is made up of 17 amino acids. Germline V lookup: CDR1 SGDLS, CDR2 YYNGEE. V dropped 0 bases and J dropped 7 bases, with 19 bases sitting between them. Filled out from reference TRBV9 and TRBJ1-4, the complete variable domain reads DSGVTQTPKHLITATGQRVTLRCSPRSGDLSVYWYQQSLDQGLQFLIQYYNGEERAKGNILERFSAQQFPDLHSELNLSSLELGDSALYFCASSVGPRLIGGEKLFFGSGTQLSVL.